Listed below are T cell receptor beta chains from one sample, sequenced in a study of shared clonotypes between healthy human individuals. TCRdb's copy holds only in-frame clones and misses some; the assay was immunoSEQ multiplex PCR. This table has some 2,000,000 clones, 95% appearing once. The sample comprised naive CD4+ T cells sorted from blood. The receptor source for this set is a man between 18 and 35 years old in good health. The CDR3 runs from the conserved cysteine through the conserved F or W. The order of the fields is D gene, clone size, V gene, J gene, CDR3 DNA, CDR3 protein. A D gene is named only where the DNA matches it firmly. For some rows the clone size is stated as once, few or many, or as a class when expanded; others skip it.

TRBD2	NA	TRBV27	TRBJ2-7	TGTGCCAGCAGTGCGCGGGGGGACTACGAGCAGTACTTC	CASSARGDYEQYF
NA	NA	TRBV4-3	TRBJ2-2	TGCGCCAGCAGCCAAAGCCGGGTGGTACCCGGGGAGCTGTTTTTT	CASSQSRVVPGELFF
NA	NA	TRBV5-1	TRBJ2-7	TGCGCCAGCTTCGGAGGCGGGAACTCCTACGAGCAGTACTTC	CASFGGGNSYEQYF
NA	NA	TRBV6-6	TRBJ1-1	TGTGCCAGCAGTTTGACGGCAATGAACACTGAAGCTTTCTTT	CASSLTAMNTEAFF
NA	NA	TRBV2	TRBJ2-5	TGTGCCAGCAGGGCTTCTTGGAGGGAGACCCAGTACTTC	CASRASWRETQYF
NA	once	TRBV6-1	TRBJ1-6	TGTGCCAGCAGTGAAGGATTTCTGGGGCAGGGCACGAATTCACCCCTCCACTTT	CASSEGFLGQGTNSPLHF
TRBD1	NA	TRBV7-9	TRBJ2-6	TGTGCCAGCAGCCGTGGGACAGGGCGTCCTGGGGCCAACGTCCTGACTTTC	CASSRGTGRPGANVLTF
NA	NA	TRBV18	TRBJ1-5	TGTGCCAGCTCACCAGACATACTTAGCAATCAGCCCCAGCATTTT	CASSPDILSNQPQHF
NA	once	TRBV7-7	TRBJ2-2	TGTGCTAGCAGCCCCGGTGAAGGGCTATTAACCGGGGAGCTGTTTTTT	CASSPGEGLLTGELFF
TRBD1	NA	TRBV5-1	TRBJ1-1	TGCGCCAGCAGCCAGGGGGACAGGGAGAACACTGAAGCTTTCTTT	CASSQGDRENTEAFF
NA	NA	TRBV11-2	TRBJ2-7	TGTGCCAGCAGCTCACATCCGGGGACCTACGAGCAGTACTTC	CASSSHPGTYEQYF
NA	once	TRBV4-1	TRBJ1-2	TGCGCCAGCAGCGTAAAAACGGTCTCCTCGGGGGCTAACTATGGCTACACCTTC	CASSVKTVSSGANYGYTF
NA	NA	TRBV4-3	TRBJ2-1	TGCGCCAGCAGCCAAGGACAGGCATCCTACAATGAGCAGTTCTTC	CASSQGQASYNEQFF
NA	NA	TRBV30	TRBJ2-2	TGTGCCTGGACCATTTACTCCACCGGGGAGCTGTTTTTT	CAWTIYSTGELFF
NA	NA	TRBV5-6	TRBJ1-2	TGTGCCAGCAGCTTGGGGAAGGGAAATGGCTACACCTTC	CASSLGKGNGYTF
NA	NA	TRBV6-1	TRBJ1-2	TGTGCCAGTCGGAAACCGGGGGCTAACTATGGCTACACCTTC	CASRKPGANYGYTF
NA	NA	TRBV14	TRBJ1-2	TGTGCCAGCAGCCAAGCAGCGGGAGGAGCCTATGGCTACACCTTC	CASSQAAGGAYGYTF
NA	NA	TRBV11-2	TRBJ2-4	TGTGCCAGCAGCTTAGCCGGGTCGCTAGCCAAAAACATTCAGTACTTC	CASSLAGSLAKNIQYF
NA	NA	TRBV7-3	TRBJ1-6	TGTGCCAGCAGCTTATCGGGGGGCGGTAATTCACCCCTCCACTTT	CASSLSGGGNSPLHF
NA	NA	TRBV2	TRBJ1-2	TGTGCCAGCAGTGAAGGGCCGACCCTTTACTACTATGGCTACACCTTC	CASSEGPTLYYYGYTF
NA	NA	TRBV27	TRBJ1-5	TGTGCCAGCGCGACAGCCCCCCGGGGCAATCAGCCCCAGCATTTT	CASATAPRGNQPQHF
TRBD2	NA	TRBV7-2	TRBJ2-2	TGTGCCAGCAGCTTGGCTAGCGGGCTTCCGAACACCGGGGAGCTGTTTTTT	CASSLASGLPNTGELFF
NA	NA	TRBV21-1	TRBJ1-6	TGTGCCAGCAGCGCTTGGACAGGGGTGGCTTCACCCCTCCACTTT	CASSAWTGVASPLHF
TRBD1	NA	TRBV18	TRBJ2-5	TGTGCCAGCTCACCGGCCGGACAGGGAGGAGGAGAGACCCAGTACTTC	CASSPAGQGGGETQYF
NA	NA	TRBV6-5	TRBJ1-5	TGTGCCAGCACCTTGGCAGCAGGAAACCAGCCCCAGCATTTT	CASTLAAGNQPQHF
NA	NA	TRBV5-1	TRBJ1-3	TGCGCCAGCAGCTTGGGTCCGGGAGTTATAGGGGGAAACACCATATATTTT	CASSLGPGVIGGNTIYF
NA	NA	TRBV5-1	TRBJ2-7	TGCGCCAGCAGCGGAGGAGGATTTCCTAGGCTCTACGAGCAGTACTTC	CASSGGGFPRLYEQYF
NA	NA	TRBV2	TRBJ2-1	TGTGCCAGCAGATTGAGTGTGGTTGGTTACAATGAGCAGTTCTTC	CASRLSVVGYNEQFF
TRBD1	NA	TRBV7-2	TRBJ2-1	TGTGCCAGCAGCATGACAGGGGGGACCTACAATGAGCAGTTCTTC	CASSMTGGTYNEQFF
NA	NA	TRBV6-5	TRBJ1-5	TGTGCCAGCAGTCGGGCGGGCAATCAGCCCCAGCATTTT	CASSRAGNQPQHF
NA	NA	TRBV5-6	TRBJ1-4	TGTGCCAGCAGCTTGTTTCTATTCCTGGAAGGGGAAAAACTGTTTTTT	CASSLFLFLEGEKLFF
NA	NA	TRBV5-1	TRBJ2-3	TGCGCCAGCAGCTTGGCCGGGTCCCTAGCGCGAAGAGATACGCAGTATTTT	CASSLAGSLARRDTQYF
TRBD1	NA	TRBV6-5	TRBJ2-7	TGTGCCAGCAGAACCGGGACAGGGCTTTACGAGCAGTACTTC	CASRTGTGLYEQYF
NA	NA	TRBV5-4	TRBJ1-4	TGTGCCAGCAGCAGATCCCGGGGGAACGATAATGAAAAACTGTTTTTT	CASSRSRGNDNEKLFF
NA	NA	TRBV28	TRBJ2-2	TGTGCCAGCAGTAAACTCAGGGTCGCCGGGGAGCTGTTTTTT	CASSKLRVAGELFF
NA	NA	TRBV28	TRBJ1-1	TGTGCCAGCAGTTCTGGGGGAGAGGGGAACACTGAAGCTTTCTTT	CASSSGGEGNTEAFF
NA	NA	TRBV19	TRBJ1-2	TGTGCCAGTAGTATGGGGCCAGATAATAACTATGGCTACACCTTC	CASSMGPDNNYGYTF
TRBD2	NA	TRBV5-1	TRBJ2-2	TGCGCCAGCAGCCTGGGGACTACCCCCGGGGAGCTGTTTTTT	CASSLGTTPGELFF
TRBD1	NA	TRBV29-1	TRBJ2-2	TGCAGCGGGGGGACAGCGAACACCGGGGAGCTGTTTTTT	CSGGTANTGELFF
TRBD1	NA	TRBV11-2	TRBJ2-2	TGTGCCAGCAGCTTAGTAGGGGGCGGCACCGGGGAGCTGTTTTTT	CASSLVGGGTGELFF
TRBD1	NA	TRBV5-1	TRBJ1-6	TGCGCCAGCAGCTTACAGGGGGCCGGTAATTCACCCCTCCACTTT	CASSLQGAGNSPLHF
NA	NA	TRBV7-9	TRBJ1-2	TGTGCCAGCAGCTTATTGTTAGAACTGACTAACTATGGCTACACCTTC	CASSLLLELTNYGYTF
NA	once	TRBV10-2	TRBJ2-5	TGCGCCAGCAGTGACCAGACAGGCCTCCTAAGGGAGACCCAGTACTTC	CASSDQTGLLRETQYF
NA	NA	TRBV19	TRBJ2-5	TGTGCCAGTAGTGCCGCAGGGGCCCAAGAGACCCAGTACTTC	CASSAAGAQETQYF
NA	NA	TRBV10-3	TRBJ2-5	TGTGCCATCAGACCCGGGCCGGGAGAGACCCAGTACTTC	CAIRPGPGETQYF
TRBD1	NA	TRBV14	TRBJ2-7	TGTGCCAGCAGCCGGAGGACAGGGGGCATCTACGAGCAGTACTTC	CASSRRTGGIYEQYF
NA	NA	TRBV5-4	TRBJ2-7	TGTGCCAGCAGCTTACAGGGTTTGGACGAGCAGTACTTC	CASSLQGLDEQYF
NA	NA	TRBV19	TRBJ1-2	TGTGCCAGTAGTATATCCCCAATGGGAACCTACACCTTC	CASSISPMGTYTF
TRBD1	NA	TRBV6-4	TRBJ1-2	TGTGCCAACAGTGGCACTTTCTCGGGACAGCCCTACGACGGCTACACCTTC	CANSGTFSGQPYDGYTF
NA	NA	TRBV19	TRBJ1-2	TGTGCCAGTAGTATCGGGTCGGGCTATGGCTACACCTTC	CASSIGSGYGYTF
TRBD2	NA	TRBV9	TRBJ2-5	TGTGCCAGCAGCGCGGGACTAGCAGGAGAGACCCAGTACTTC	CASSAGLAGETQYF
NA	NA	TRBV6-4	TRBJ2-3	TGTGCCAGCAGTGTTCGTTGGTTTAGCACAGATACGCAGTATTTT	CASSVRWFSTDTQYF